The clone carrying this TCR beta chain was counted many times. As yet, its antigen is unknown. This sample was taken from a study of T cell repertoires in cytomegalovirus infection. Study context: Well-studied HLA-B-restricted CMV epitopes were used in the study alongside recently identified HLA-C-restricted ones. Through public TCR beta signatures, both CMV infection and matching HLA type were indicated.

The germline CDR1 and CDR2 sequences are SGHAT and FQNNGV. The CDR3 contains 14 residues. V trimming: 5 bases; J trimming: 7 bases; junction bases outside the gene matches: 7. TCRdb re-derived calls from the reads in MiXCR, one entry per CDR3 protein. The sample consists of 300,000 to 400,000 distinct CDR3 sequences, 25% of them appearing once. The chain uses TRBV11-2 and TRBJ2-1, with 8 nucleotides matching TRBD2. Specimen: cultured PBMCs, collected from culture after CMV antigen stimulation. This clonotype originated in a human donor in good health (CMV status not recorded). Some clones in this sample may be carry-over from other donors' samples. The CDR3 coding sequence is TGTGCCAGCAGCCGAGCGGGAGTTGGGAATGAGCAGTTCTTC. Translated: CASSRAGVGNEQFF. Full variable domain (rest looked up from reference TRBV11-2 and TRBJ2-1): EAGVAQSPRYKIIEKRQSVAFWCNPISGHATLYWYQQILGQGPKLLIQFQNNGVVDDSQLPKDRFSAERLKGVDSTLKIQPAKLEDSAVYLCASSRAGVGNEQFFGPGTRLTVL.